Shown below are 31 T cell receptor beta chains from a single sample sequenced in a study of T-cell memory formation after mild COVID-19. TCRdb itself ran the 5' RACE reads through MiXCR, one entry per CDR3 protein. The sample has around 83,000 distinct CDR3 sequences, about 23% seen once; the top ten hold under 45%. The specimen sequenced was PBMCs or a T cell subset sorted from them (not recorded which). The receptors stem from a man aged 18 to 29 who had mild COVID-19 (a few samples of this study predate the infection). Cell type and time point are not known.

The chain has TRBV2 and TRBJ2-3; tentative D call: TRBD1 (6 bases). CDR1 is SNHLY and CDR2 is FYNNEI in the germline V gene. The CDR3 is made up of 12 amino acids. Trimming removed 11 bases at V and 1 base at J, with 10 bases between. CDR3 in DNA: TGTGCCGAGGGGGTCGGCACAGATACGCAGTATTTT. It is translated as CAEGVGTDTQYF.

The rearrangement uses TRBV7-9 and TRBJ2-6; possibly TRBD2 for D (5 bases). This CDR3 is built from 15 residues. V was shortened by 5 bases and J by 2 bases, with 10 bases between the two germline ends. The germline gives CDR1 SEHNR, CDR2 FQNEAQ (reference sequence). The CDR3 reads CASSPGSAGANVLTF. In DNA form, the CDR3 reads TGTGCCAGCAGCCCGGGATCCGCTGGGGCCAACGTCCTGACTTTC.

The V gene is TRBV4-3, the J gene TRBJ2-1; TRBD2 is a possible D gene (7 bases). The CDR3 extends over 16 amino acids. V was shortened by 0 bases and J by 4 bases, with 13 bases between the two germline ends. CDR1 and CDR2 from the germline V gene are LGHNA and YSLEER. CDR3 bases: TGCGCCAGCAGCCAAGAACGCGGGGGCCCGTACAATGAGCAGTTCTTC. Its translation is CASSQERGGPYNEQFF.

The chain has TRBV7-6 and TRBJ1-1; 8 bases line up with TRBD1. Trimming took 5 bases from V and 2 from J; bases not matched to a gene: 7. CDR1 is SGHVS, CDR2 FNYEAQ, per germline. This CDR3 is 15 amino acids long. The CDR3 here is CASSLWTGQNTEAFF. The CDR3 DNA sequence: TGTGCCAGCAGCCTATGGACAGGGCAAAACACTGAAGCTTTCTTT.

The V call is TRBV7-6, the J call TRBJ1-5, with TRBD1 as a possible D gene (5 bases). This CDR3 has 14 amino acids. Germline loops: CDR1 SGHVS, CDR2 FNYEAQ. Trimming shortened V by 2 bases and J by 6 bases, and 11 bases separated the two germline ends. The CDR3 protein is CASSLNGGSQPQHF. As DNA, the CDR3 is TGTGCCAGCAGCTTAAACGGGGGGAGTCAGCCCCAGCATTTT.

The V and J genes are TRBV28 and TRBJ2-3; possibly TRBD1 or TRBD2 for D (5 bases each). This CDR3 has 14 amino acids. In germline, CDR1 is MDHEN, CDR2 SYDVKM. The CDR3 bases are TGTGCGGTTAAGGGACGGGCAGGCACAGATACGCAGTATTTT. Protein: CAVKGRAGTDTQYF.

This clonotype turned up a few times. The V and J genes are TRBV6-6 and TRBJ1-5; the D gene is possibly TRBD1 (6 bases). The germline V gene has CDR1 MNHNY and CDR2 SVGAGI (reference sequence). V lost 2 bases to trimming and J lost 1 base, with 15 bases between them. The CDR3 covers 17 residues. The CDR3 DNA sequence: TGTGCCAGCAGTTACCGAACAGGGAGAGGGAGCAATCAGCCCCAGCATTTT. Protein sequence: CASSYRTGRGSNQPQHF.

This clonotype was detected many times. V is TRBV24-1 and J is TRBJ2-4; the D is unclear. CDR1 KGHDR and CDR2 SFDVKD come from the germline V gene. The CDR3 contains 15 residues. V was cut by 0 bases and J by 0 bases, with 5 bases left in between. DNA of the CDR3: TGTGCCACCAGTGATTTGACGGCAGCCAAAAACATTCAGTACTTC. Encoded protein: CATSDLTAAKNIQYF.

The V and J genes are TRBV5-1 and TRBJ2-2, with TRBD2 matching 7 bases. This CDR3 is built from 17 residues. Germline lookup yields CDR1 SGHRS and CDR2 YFSETQ. J was trimmed by 4 bases and V by 4 bases; bases with no gene match: 13. Written as DNA, the CDR3 is TGCGCCAGCAGCGTGATATTGCTAGCGGACCCCACCGGGGAGCTGTTTTTT. Protein product: CASSVILLADPTGELFF.

V gene TRBV6-5 combines with J gene TRBJ1-2; TRBD1 is a possible D gene (6 bases). Trimming took off 6 bases at V and 3 bases at J, with 14 bases between the two ends. Per the germline V gene, CDR1 is MNHEY and CDR2 is SVGAGI. This CDR3 spans 14 amino acids. CDR3 protein: CASSNGGPYYGYTF. The CDR3 nucleotides are TGTGCCAGCAGCAACGGGGGGCCCTACTATGGCTACACCTTC.

This rearrangement joins TRBV4-1 to TRBJ2-5; possible D gene TRBD1, 6 bases. In germline, CDR1 is MGHRA, CDR2 YSYEKL. V was cut by 6 bases and J by 5 bases, with 19 bases left in between. This CDR3 has 15 residues. CDR3 residues: CASSSQPGVGETQYF. As DNA, the CDR3 is TGCGCCAGCAGTTCCCAACCAGGGGTAGGGGAGACCCAGTACTTC.

The chain is built from TRBV19 and TRBJ2-7; a weak D match, TRBD1 (6 bases). The germline V and J ends were trimmed by 6 bases and 3 bases, with 15 bases remaining between them. From germline, CDR1 is LNHDA and CDR2 SQIVND (reference sequence). The CDR3 loop spans 14 amino acids. CDR3 DNA: TGTGCCAGTAGCGCCGCAGGGGCTGACTACGAGCAGTACTTC. It encodes CASSAAGADYEQYF.

In this sample, this clonotype turned up a few times. V is TRBV7-9 and J is TRBJ2-1; the D is unclear. Deletions cut 4 bases from V and 8 bases from J, with 15 bases between. The CDR3 consists of 14 residues. The germline V gene encodes CDR1 SEHNR and CDR2 FQNEAQ (reference sequence). The CDR3 loop is CASSSALPSDEQFF. The CDR3 DNA reads TGTGCCAGCAGCTCAGCCCTGCCGAGCGATGAGCAGTTCTTC.

V is TRBV7-9 and J is TRBJ1-6; D not resolved. Germline CDR1 reads SEHNR; CDR2 reads FQNEAQ (reference sequence). Between the trimmed V and J ends, which lost 5 bases and 0 bases, there was a span of 2 bases. The CDR3 covers 13 residues. The CDR3 reads CASSPSYNSPLHF. The DNA for the CDR3 is TGTGCCAGCAGCCCCTCCTATAATTCACCCCTCCACTTT. Filled out from reference TRBV7-9 and TRBJ1-6, the complete variable domain reads DTGVSQNPRHKITKRGQNVTFRCDPISEHNRLYWYRQTLGQGPEFLTYFQNEAQLEKSRLLSDRFSAERPKGSFSTLEIQRTEQGDSAMYLCASSPSYNSPLHFGNGTRLTVT.

V gene TRBV7-9 combines with J gene TRBJ2-1; D not certain. CDR3 length: 14 amino acids. Germline CDR1 SEHNR, CDR2 FQNEAQ (reference sequence). V was clipped by 2 bases and J by 2 bases, with 7 bases between them. CDR3 in DNA: TGTGCCAGCAGCTTACCTACAGCCTACAATGAGCAGTTCTTC. Protein: CASSLPTAYNEQFF.

This chain joins TRBV7-2 and TRBJ2-7; D is undetermined. Per germline, CDR1 SGHTA and CDR2 FQGNSA. The ends were cut back, 1 base at V and 0 bases at J, with 22 bases in the middle. This CDR3 region has 19 residues. CDR3 loop: CASSLENLVAGLSSYEQYV. In DNA, the CDR3 is TGTGCCAGCAGCTTAGAAAACCTAGTGGCAGGATTAAGCTCCTACGAGCAGTACGTC.

This clonotype turned up a few times. The chain is built from TRBV7-6 and TRBJ2-5, with D unclear. The V end was cut by 1 base, the J end by 1 base, with 10 bases between. This CDR3 is 15 amino acids long. From germline, CDR1 is SGHVS and CDR2 FNYEAQ. The CDR3 loop reads CASSLELRVQETQYF. Written as DNA, the CDR3 is TGTGCCAGCAGCTTAGAGTTAAGAGTCCAAGAGACCCAGTACTTC. The variable domain in full, completed from reference TRBV7-6 and TRBJ2-5, reads GAGVSQSPRYKVTKRGQDVALRCDPISGHVSLYWYRQALGQGPEFLTYFNYEAQQDKSGLPNDRFSAERPEGSISTLTIQRTEQRDSAMYRCASSLELRVQETQYFGPGTRLLVL.

Only a few counts were recorded for this clonotype. The J gene is TRBJ2-4, the V gene TRBV7-9; D possibly uses TRBD1 or TRBD2 (5 bases each). Germline V gives CDR1 SEHNR, CDR2 FQNEAQ (reference sequence). CDR3 length equals 15 residues. Between the trimmed V and J ends, which lost 5 bases and 4 bases, there was a span of 15 bases. The CDR3 spells CASSPRTGLKNIQYF. The CDR3 region has the DNA TGTGCCAGCAGCCCGCGAACAGGACTTAAAAACATTCAGTACTTC.

This clonotype appeared a few times. The V call is TRBV7-9, the J call TRBJ2-5, with D tentatively TRBD2 (5 bases). Germline V lookup: CDR1 SEHNR, CDR2 FQNEAQ (reference sequence). The CDR3 covers 15 residues. V was trimmed by 1 base and J by 5 bases, leaving 14 bases between them. CDR3 in DNA: TGTGCCAGCAGCTTAGATAACTTTGGGGAGGAGACCCAGTACTTC. It encodes CASSLDNFGEETQYF.

In regard to this clonotype: Mismatch with germline at one junction end may stem from a read error. The V and J genes are TRBV5-1 and TRBJ1-1; tentatively, D is TRBD1 (6 bases). Per germline, CDR1 SGHRS and CDR2 YFSETQ. CDR3 length: 12 residues. Written as DNA, the CDR3 is TGCGCCAGCAGGGGGGGCAGCCCTGAAACTTTCTTT. Its translation is CASRGGSPETFF.

This clonotype was counted only a few times. The chain employs TRBV20-1 and TRBJ2-1; D uncertain. V shed 0 bases and J shed 0 bases, with 15 bases lying between them. Germline V CDR1 and CDR2: DFQATT, SNEGSKA (reference sequence). CDR3 length: 17 amino acids. CDR3 DNA sequence: TGCAGTGCTAGAGAATCTCAGATCAGCAGCTCCTACAATGAGCAGTTCTTC. This gives the protein CSARESQISSSYNEQFF.

V usage is TRBV28 and J usage is TRBJ2-1, with D possibly called TRBD1 or TRBD2 (7 bases each). The CDR3 is 16 residues long. V shed 2 bases and J shed 5 bases, with 16 bases lying between them. From germline, CDR1 is MDHEN and CDR2 SYDVKM. CDR3 residues: CASSLEGGTANNEQFF. Written as DNA, the CDR3 is TGTGCCAGCAGTTTAGAGGGGGGGACAGCGAACAATGAGCAGTTCTTC.

This clonotype was observed many times. The V call is TRBV12-3 or TRBV12-4, the J call TRBJ2-2, with D possibly matching TRBD2 (5 bases). The CDR3 has 16 amino acids. The germline V and J ends were trimmed by 3 bases and 2 bases, with 13 bases remaining between them. In DNA form, the CDR3 reads TGTGCCAGCAGTTTTAACCGGGATCCTAACACCGGGGAGCTGTTTTTT. Translation: CASSFNRDPNTGELFF.

This clonotype showed up just a few times. The chain carries TRBV29-1 and TRBJ2-3; 9 bases match TRBD2. From germline, CDR1 is SQVTM and CDR2 ANQGSEA. The CDR3 runs 13 residues. The V gene end was trimmed by 7 bases and the J gene end by 1 base; junction bases not matched to a gene: 3. The CDR3 sequence: CSAAGGGTDTQYF. The DNA of the CDR3 is TGCAGCGCCGCGGGGGGGGGCACAGATACGCAGTATTTT.

This clonotype turned up a few times. The chain employs TRBV7-9 and TRBJ2-7, with a tentative D call TRBD2 (5 bases). Looked up from germline, CDR1 is SEHNR and CDR2 is FQNEAQ (reference sequence). With 2 bases removed from V and 3 bases from J, the gap between germline ends came to 11 bases. The CDR3 covers 14 residues. The CDR3 DNA is TGTGCCAGCAGCTTATTCGGACGGGACTACGAGCAGTACTTC. Translating gives CASSLFGRDYEQYF.

In its sample, this clonotype was seen a few times. V and J are TRBV6-2 or TRBV6-3 and TRBJ2-6; D is unclear. Germline V gene sequence: CDR1 MNHEY, CDR2 SVGEGT. The CDR3 contains 16 residues. V was cut by 4 bases and J by 0 bases, with 10 bases left in between. This CDR3 is CASSSRRISGANVLTF. In nucleotides, the CDR3 is TGTGCCAGCAGTTCCCGACGGATCTCTGGGGCCAACGTCCTGACTTTC.

The rearrangement joins TRBV29-1 to TRBJ1-5; no firm D call. The CDR3 has 14 amino acids. V was cut by 4 bases and J by 0 bases, with 10 bases left in between. Germline CDR1 and CDR2: SQVTM and ANQGSEA. CDR3 bases: TGCAGCGTTGTCGAGGGAAATAGCAATCAGCCCCAGCATTTT. Translated, it gives CSVVEGNSNQPQHF.

This clonotype was seen a handful of times. The chain is built from TRBV20-1 and TRBJ2-2; D might be TRBD2 (7 bases). The CDR3 extends over 16 amino acids. Per the germline V gene, CDR1 is DFQATT and CDR2 is SNEGSKA (reference sequence). Trimming pared 0 bases from V and 4 bases from J, leaving 15 bases between. The CDR3 bases are TGCAGTGCTAGAGATTGGGGGGGGCGCAGCACCGGGGAGCTGTTTTTT. Translation gives CSARDWGGRSTGELFF.

This chain uses TRBV6-4 with TRBJ1-6, with D possibly TRBD1 on 5 matching bases. The CDR3 contains 15 residues. Deletions cut 0 bases from V and 7 bases from J, with 10 bases between. Germline V gene sequence: CDR1 MRHNA, CDR2 SNTAGT. CDR3 sequence reads: CASSDSGHENSPLHF. The CDR3 nucleotides read TGTGCCAGCAGTGACTCCGGACACGAAAATTCACCCCTCCACTTT.

This CDR3 is CAISGQGGSQPQHF. CDR3 coding DNA: TGTGCCATCAGTGGCCAGGGGGGAAGCCAGCCCCAGCATTTT. The chain employs TRBV10-3 and TRBJ1-5; 7 nucleotides align to TRBD1. With V trimmed by 4 bases and J by 7 bases, 7 bases remained unmatched. Germline V gene lookup returns CDR1 ENHRY and CDR2 SYGVKD. The CDR3 runs to 14 residues.

The V and J genes are TRBV6-1 and TRBJ2-7; 8 bases are shared with TRBD1. CDR1 is MNHNS and CDR2 is SASEGT in the germline V gene. The CDR3 has 13 amino acids. Trimming cost V 5 bases and J 7 bases; bases outside gene matches: 7. The CDR3 sequence is CASSRGQGREQYV. Written as DNA, the CDR3 is TGTGCCAGCAGTAGAGGACAGGGAAGAGAGCAGTACGTC.